Detailed here is one T cell receptor (beta chain). Its antigen is undetermined. These data belong to a study of cytomegalovirus exposure and HLA in healthy donors. Whole-study results and caveats: Researchers reported in a later analysis that a missense DCLRE1C variant was tied to TCR beta V- and J-gene trimming.

At the time of sampling, donors were nominally healthy, though unrecorded immune exposures were likely. CDR3 length: 14 amino acids. The V and J ends lost 4 bases and 5 bases respectively, with 15 bases between them. Germline loops: CDR1 SGHDT, CDR2 YYEEEE. Both 60 Vbeta primers and 13 Jbeta primers went into the PCR. Original handling: An analysis performed later counted around 80 million unique TCR beta chains (approximately 11 million of them shared). Using immunoSEQ multiplex PCR, the repertoire was profiled, and TCRdb retains in-frame clones only, with some absent. The V and J calls and clone size are taken from that table; D and trimming were inferred from the DNA. The profile shows about 120,000 clones, roughly two thirds of them singletons.

The specimen sequenced was PBMCs. V usage is TRBV5-6 and J usage is TRBJ2-5; D is possibly TRBD1 (5 bases). This clonotype was obtained from a man aged 25-40 years in good health and CMV-seropositive. The CDR3 loop reads CASSQAGLGETQYF. The CDR3 coding sequence is TGTGCCAGCAGCCAGGCAGGGTTAGGTGAGACCCAGTACTTC.